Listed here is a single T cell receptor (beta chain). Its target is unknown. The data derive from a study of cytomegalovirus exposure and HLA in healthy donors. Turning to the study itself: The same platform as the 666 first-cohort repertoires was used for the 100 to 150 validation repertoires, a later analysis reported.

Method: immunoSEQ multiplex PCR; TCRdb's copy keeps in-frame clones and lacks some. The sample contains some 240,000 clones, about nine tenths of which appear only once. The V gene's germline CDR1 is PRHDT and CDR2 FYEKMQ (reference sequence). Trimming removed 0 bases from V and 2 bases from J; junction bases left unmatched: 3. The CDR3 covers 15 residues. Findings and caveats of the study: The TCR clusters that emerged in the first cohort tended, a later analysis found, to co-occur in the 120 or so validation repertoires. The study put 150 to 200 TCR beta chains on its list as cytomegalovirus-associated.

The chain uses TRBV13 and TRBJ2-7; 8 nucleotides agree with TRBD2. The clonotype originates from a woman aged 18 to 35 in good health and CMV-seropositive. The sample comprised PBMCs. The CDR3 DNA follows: TGTGCCAGCAGCTTAGGACTAGCGGTTCCCTACGAGCAGTACTTC. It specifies CASSLGLAVPYEQYF. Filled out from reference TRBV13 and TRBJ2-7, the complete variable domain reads AAGVIQSPRHLIKEKRETATLKCYPIPRHDTVYWYQQGPGQDPQFLISFYEKMQSDKGSIPDRFSAQQFSDYHSELNMSSLELGDSALYFCASSLGLAVPYEQYFGPGTRLTVT.